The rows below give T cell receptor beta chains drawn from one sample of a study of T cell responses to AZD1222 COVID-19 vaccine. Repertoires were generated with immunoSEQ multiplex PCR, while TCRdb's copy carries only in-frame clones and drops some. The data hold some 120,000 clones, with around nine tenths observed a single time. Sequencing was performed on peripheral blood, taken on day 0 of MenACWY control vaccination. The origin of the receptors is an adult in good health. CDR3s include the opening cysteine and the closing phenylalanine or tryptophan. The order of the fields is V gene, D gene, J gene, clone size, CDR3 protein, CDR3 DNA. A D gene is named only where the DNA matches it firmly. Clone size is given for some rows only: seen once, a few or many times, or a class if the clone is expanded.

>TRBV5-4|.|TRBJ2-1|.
CASRKQGSDEQFF
TGTGCCAGCAGGAAGCAGGGGTCTGATGAGCAGTTCTTC
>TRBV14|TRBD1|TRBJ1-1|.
CASSSGQLNTEAFF
TGTGCCAGCAGCTCGGGACAGTTGAACACTGAAGCTTTCTTT
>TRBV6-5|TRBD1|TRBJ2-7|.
CASTGQGANEQYF
TGTGCCAGCACCGGACAGGGGGCGAACGAGCAGTACTTC
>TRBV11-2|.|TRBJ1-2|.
CASSLVGQGHGYTF
TGTGCCAGCAGCTTAGTAGGGCAGGGGCATGGCTACACCTTC
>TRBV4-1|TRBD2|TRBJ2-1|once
CASSQEGTSSYNEQFF
TGCGCCAGCAGCCAAGAAGGGACTAGCTCCTACAATGAGCAGTTCTTC
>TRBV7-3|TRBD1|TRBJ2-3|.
CASGGQGTDTQYF
TGTGCCAGCGGGGGACAGGGCACAGATACGCAGTATTTT
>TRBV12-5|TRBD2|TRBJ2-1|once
CASGLTTSTNHNEQFF
TGTGCTAGTGGTTTGACGACTAGCACCAATCACAATGAGCAGTTCTTC
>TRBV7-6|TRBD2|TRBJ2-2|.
CASSFSGGRDTGELFF
TGTGCCAGCAGTTTCTCTGGCGGGAGAGACACCGGGGAGCTGTTTTTT
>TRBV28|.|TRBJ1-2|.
CASSPTGGVANYGYTF
TGTGCCAGCAGTCCTACCGGGGGGGTAGCTAACTATGGCTACACCTTC
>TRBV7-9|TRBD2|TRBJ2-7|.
CASSSTTSGGGYEQYF
TGTGCCAGCAGCTCCACGACTAGCGGGGGGGGTTACGAGCAGTACTTC
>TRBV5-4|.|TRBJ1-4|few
CASSLDRATNEKLFF
TGTGCCAGCAGCTTGGACAGGGCGACTAATGAAAAACTGTTTTTT
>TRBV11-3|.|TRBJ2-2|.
CASRGGPRGNTGELFF
TGTGCCAGCAGGGGCGGGCCGAGAGGGAACACCGGGGAGCTGTTTTTT
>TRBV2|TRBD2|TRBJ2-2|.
CASHWTSRPGELFF
TGTGCCAGCCATTGGACTAGCCGTCCCGGGGAGCTGTTTTTT
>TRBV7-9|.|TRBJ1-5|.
CASSLGPNNQPQHF
TGTGCCAGCAGCCTCGGGCCTAACAATCAGCCCCAGCATTTT
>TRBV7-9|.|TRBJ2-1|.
CASSLGQARKYNEQFF
TGTGCCAGCAGCTTAGGACAGGCCAGAAAATACAATGAGCAGTTCTTC